This entry lists 30 T cell receptor beta chains sequenced from one sample in a study of regulatory T cells in long-lasting Graves disease. The time point was: newly diagnosed GD, antithyroid drugs for less than 3 months. With RNA extracted from PBMCs as input, the TCR library was made. Construction of TCR beta libraries relied on iRepertoire HTBI primers and on Arm-PCR targeting CDR3 regions. Via MiXCR, TCRdb re-called the multiplex PCR reads, giving one row per CDR3 protein. The sample has 350,000 to 450,000 distinct CDR3 sequences, more than 13% seen once. The same sample was also studied in work on T cells in Graves' hyperthyroidism and ophthalmopathy.

The sequences come from peripheral blood mononuclear cells (PBMCs), collected at new diagnosis, from a patient treated with antithyroid drugs. The source is a woman in her thirties with Graves disease.

This clonotype was seen more than once but under ten times. The chain couples TRBV4-1 to TRBJ1-5; D perhaps matches TRBD1 (6 bases). Trimming took off 3 bases at V and 0 bases at J, with 24 bases between the two ends. The CDR3 loop spans 20 amino acids. Germline CDR1 is MGHRA and CDR2 is YSYEKL. The CDR3 region has the DNA TGCGCCAGCAGCCACAAAATCGCCGGACAGCGCCCGTATAGCAATCAGCCCCAGCATTTT. Translation: CASSHKIAGQRPYSNQPQHF.

This clonotype was seen a few times. V usage is TRBV29-1 and J usage is TRBJ1-2; TRBD1 matches 7 bases. V lost 8 bases, J lost 9 bases, and 12 bases stayed unmatched. Germline V gives CDR1 SQVTM, CDR2 ANQGSEA. The CDR3 runs 12 residues. CDR3 sequence reads: CSIRDSNPRYTF. CDR3 nucleotides: TGCAGCATCCGGGACAGCAACCCTCGCTACACCTTC.

This clonotype was recorded many times. The chain has TRBV27 and TRBJ2-1, with D unresolved. CDR1 and CDR2 (germline): MNHEY, SMNVEV (reference sequence). The length of the CDR3 is 16 residues. Deletions cut 5 bases from V and 5 bases from J, with 19 bases between. The CDR3 loop reads CASSSIGRRQNNEQFF. Written as DNA, the CDR3 is TGTGCCAGCAGTAGTATTGGTAGGAGACAAAACAATGAGCAGTTCTTC.

This clonotype was recorded at least ten times. The V call is TRBV11-2, the J call TRBJ2-5, with D hard to call. Germline CDR1 is SGHAT and CDR2 is FQNNGV. Trimming stripped 0 bases from V and 7 bases from J, with 6 bases between. This CDR3 comprises 12 residues. CDR3 amino acids: CASSLDSATQYF. The CDR3, as DNA: TGTGCCAGCAGCTTAGACTCTGCGACCCAGTACTTC.

The gene calls are TRBV9 and TRBJ2-1; the match to TRBD2 covers 13 bases. Germline CDR1 SGDLS, CDR2 YYNGEE. Losses at the gene ends were 3 bases for V and 9 bases for J; bases not matched to a gene: 12. This CDR3 contains 17 residues. The CDR3 protein is CASSATSGRAIRGEQFF. The CDR3, as DNA: TGTGCCAGCAGCGCAACTAGCGGGAGGGCCATCCGTGGTGAGCAGTTCTTC.

This clonotype has more than one count but fewer than ten. V usage is TRBV15 and J usage is TRBJ2-2; maybe TRBD1 (6 bases). This CDR3 is 17 amino acids long. V lost 0 bases, J lost 1 base, and 12 bases lay in between. Germline CDR1 is LNHNV and CDR2 is YYDKDF (reference sequence). CDR3 protein: CATSRDYGTLNTGELFF. The CDR3 DNA sequence: TGTGCCACCAGCAGAGATTATGGGACACTGAACACCGGGGAGCTGTTTTTT.

This clonotype showed up just a few times. This rearrangement joins TRBV6-5 to TRBJ2-5; TRBD1 matches 7 bases. The CDR3 has 16 residues. CDR1 and CDR2 from the germline V gene are MNHEY and SVGAGI. Losses at the gene ends were 4 bases for V and 2 bases for J; bases not matched to a gene: 10. As DNA, the CDR3 is TGTGCCAGCAGTTTCCCAAGGGGGACAGCACAAGAGACCCAGTACTTC. Encoded protein: CASSFPRGTAQETQYF.

This clonotype was picked up many times. The chain carries TRBV6-5 and TRBJ1-1; D possibly corresponds to TRBD1 (5 bases). Trimming removed 5 bases at V and 0 bases at J, with 13 bases between. The CDR3 runs to 15 residues. Germline CDR1 and CDR2: MNHEY and SVGAGI. CDR3 residues: CASSNYAGMNTEAFF. The DNA of the CDR3 is TGTGCCAGCAGTAACTATGCAGGGATGAACACTGAAGCTTTCTTT.

This clonotype was seen a handful of times. V and J are TRBV10-3 and TRBJ2-1; unclear D gene. The CDR3 has 15 amino acids. V was pared by 3 bases and J by 5 bases, with 14 bases between. Germline CDR1 reads ENHRY; CDR2 reads SYGVKD. Here the CDR3 reads CAISDRKVGDNEQFF. The CDR3 DNA follows: TGTGCCATCAGTGACAGGAAGGTTGGGGACAATGAGCAGTTCTTC.

The chain couples TRBV9 to TRBJ2-1; D may be TRBD1 (5 bases). The CDR3 runs 16 residues. V gave up 2 bases and J gave up 7 bases, with 19 bases separating them. CDR1 and CDR2 (germline): SGDLS, YYNGEE. CDR3 nucleotides: TGTGCCAGCAGCGTCGCCACCGATGGACCAGGGAATGAGCAGTTCTTC. Its translation is CASSVATDGPGNEQFF.

In its sample, this clonotype was seen a few times. The chain employs TRBV11-3 and TRBJ2-2; D remains ambiguous. Germline V gives CDR1 SGHNT, CDR2 YENEEA. V lost 1 base and J 7 bases, leaving 13 bases between the germline ends. The CDR3 has 15 residues. The DNA for the CDR3 is TGTGCCAGCAGCTTAGGGACGGCAGAGAACGGGGAGCTGTTTTTT. This codes for CASSLGTAENGELFF.

In this sample, this clonotype turned up many times. V usage is TRBV11-2 and J usage is TRBJ2-5, with TRBD1 as a possible D gene (7 bases). Between the trimmed V and J ends, which lost 3 bases and 4 bases, there was a span of 12 bases. Germline values: CDR1 SGHAT, CDR2 FQNNGV. There are 14 residues in the CDR3. The CDR3 is CASSLWRGRETQYF. The CDR3 coding sequence is TGTGCCAGCAGCTTGTGGAGGGGGCGAGAGACCCAGTACTTC.

The chain employs TRBV25-1 and TRBJ2-7, with D possibly matching TRBD1 (6 bases). Germline values: CDR1 MGHDK, CDR2 SYGVNS. The CDR3 sequence is 15 residues long. V was pared by 3 bases and J by 0 bases, with 12 bases between. The CDR3 coding sequence is TGTGCCAGCAGTGACCCCAGGGGCAGCTCCTACGAGCAGTACTTC. Its translation is CASSDPRGSSYEQYF.

This clonotype occurred many times. The chain has TRBV7-9 and TRBJ2-3; 10 positions match TRBD2. This CDR3 is 19 amino acids long. The V segment lost 5 bases and the J segment 0 bases; nucleotides outside the gene matches: 14. Germline V gene sequence: CDR1 SEHNR, CDR2 FQNEAQ (reference sequence). CDR3 region: CASSEDTGTSAHSTDTQYF. As DNA, the CDR3 is TGTGCCAGCAGCGAAGACACCGGGACTAGCGCTCATAGCACAGATACGCAGTATTTT.

There are many counts of this clonotype. The V and J genes are TRBV19 and TRBJ2-7; 7 bases fit TRBD1. The ends lost 8 bases at V and 0 bases at J; junction bases unmatched: 4. The CDR3 contains 13 residues. Germline loops: CDR1 LNHDA, CDR2 SQIVND (reference sequence). The CDR3 loop is CASRRTGSYEQYF. In DNA, the CDR3 is TGTGCCAGTCGTAGGACAGGCTCCTACGAGCAGTACTTC.

At least ten counts were recorded for this clonotype. The chain uses TRBV12-3 or TRBV12-4 and TRBJ2-2; 11 bases line up with TRBD2. J lost 8 bases, V lost 4 bases, and 21 bases had no gene match. This CDR3 region has 20 residues. The CDR3 spells CASSSRPKFLAGGRLGELFF. DNA for the CDR3: TGTGCCAGCAGTTCTCGACCGAAGTTCTTAGCGGGAGGGCGTTTGGGGGAGCTGTTTTTT.

This clonotype was seen a handful of times. A read error may be the cause here, since a much bigger clone is one base away. The chain uses TRBV12-3 or TRBV12-4 and TRBJ1-1; D is possibly TRBD1 (5 bases). Trimming removed 7 bases at V and 6 bases at J, with 15 bases between. The CDR3 extends over 13 amino acids. Here the CDR3 DNA reads TGTGCCAGCAATTCTAATCAGGGATCTGAAGCTTTCTTT. Its protein is CASNSNQGSEAFF.

The sample holds a few counts of this clonotype. The V gene is TRBV24-1, the J gene TRBJ2-3; perhaps TRBD2 as D (6 bases). The length of the CDR3 is 15 residues. Trimming stripped 5 bases from V and 5 bases from J, with 16 bases between. CDR1 and CDR2 from the germline V gene are KGHDR and SFDVKD. The CDR3 spells CATSVLWRGIDTQYF. DNA of the CDR3: TGTGCCACCAGTGTTTTATGGAGGGGCATAGATACGCAGTATTTT.

This clonotype was seen repeatedly, ten times or more. V gene TRBV30 combines with J gene TRBJ2-7; 13 nucleotides line up with TRBD2. Trimming removed 2 bases from V and 5 bases from J; junction bases left unmatched: 3. The CDR3 is 14 residues long. The V gene's germline CDR1 is GTSNPN and CDR2 SVGIG (reference sequence). The CDR3 sequence is CAWSPGLAGHEQYF. The CDR3 DNA reads as TGTGCCTGGAGTCCGGGACTAGCGGGACACGAGCAGTACTTC.

The rearrangement links TRBV12-3 or TRBV12-4 to TRBJ1-1; tentative D call: TRBD1 (6 bases). The V end was cut by 3 bases, the J end by 5 bases, with 13 bases between. CDR3 length: 14 amino acids. The CDR3 DNA follows: TGTGCCAGCAGTTTCAAGGGGGGGGGGACTGAAGCTTTCTTT. Its translation: CASSFKGGGTEAFF.

This clonotype was seen at least ten times. This rearrangement joins TRBV5-1 to TRBJ1-1; no clear D. The CDR3 is 14 amino acids. V lost 0 bases to trimming and J lost 3 bases, with 9 bases between them. The germline gives CDR1 SGHRS, CDR2 YFSETQ. The CDR3 region is CASSLALSHTEAFF. CDR3 in DNA: TGCGCCAGCAGCTTGGCGCTCAGCCACACTGAAGCTTTCTTT. The entire variable domain, with the rest obtained from reference TRBV5-1 and TRBJ1-1, is as follows: KAGVTQTPRYLIKTRGQQVTLSCSPISGHRSVSWYQQTPGQGLQFLFEYFSETQRNKGNFPGRFSGRQFSNSRSEMNVSTLELGDSALYLCASSLALSHTEAFFGQGTRLTVV.

This clonotype turned up a few times. V usage is TRBV11-2 and J usage is TRBJ1-1; D uncertain. CDR1 is SGHAT and CDR2 is FQNNGV in the germline V gene. The CDR3 runs 17 residues. V lost 0 bases and J lost 4, with 18 bases in between. The CDR3 loop is CASSLDEIWGIFTEAFF. The CDR3 DNA sequence: TGTGCCAGCAGCTTAGATGAAATTTGGGGAATATTCACTGAAGCTTTCTTT.

This clonotype was picked up a small number of times. The chain joins TRBV27 to TRBJ2-7, with a possible D match to TRBD2 (5 bases). Germline V CDR1 and CDR2: MNHEY, SMNVEV (reference sequence). This CDR3 spans 17 amino acids. V lost 5 bases, J lost 0 bases, and 20 bases lay in between. The CDR3 is CASSPSDLLGSSYEQYF. Written as DNA, the CDR3 is TGTGCCAGCAGTCCTTCCGACCTTCTAGGGAGCTCCTACGAGCAGTACTTC.

The chain has TRBV29-1 and TRBJ2-1; D not certain. Germline CDR1 is SQVTM and CDR2 is ANQGSEA. CDR3 length equals 12 residues. Trimming stripped 0 bases from V and 1 base from J, with 1 base between. For the CDR3, the DNA is TGCAGCGTTGAAGAATCCTACAATGAGCAGTTCTTC. Translating it yields CSVEESYNEQFF.

This clonotype was seen at least ten times. The J gene is TRBJ2-7, the V gene TRBV20-1, with 8 bases lining up with TRBD2. The CDR3 covers 13 residues. J lost 2 bases, V lost 6 bases, and 6 bases had no gene match. Germline lookup yields CDR1 DFQATT and CDR2 SNEGSKA (reference sequence). CDR3 in amino acids: CSARLAGTYEQYF. The CDR3 DNA reads TGCAGTGCACGGCTAGCGGGTACCTACGAGCAGTACTTC.

In its sample, this clonotype was seen many times. The chain has TRBV7-2 and TRBJ2-3; TRBD2 aligns across 9 bases. This CDR3 contains 17 residues. Germline lookup yields CDR1 SGHTA and CDR2 FQGNSA. Trimming at V came to 5 bases and at J to 2 bases, leaving 11 bases not matched to a gene. CDR3 nucleotides: TGTGCCAGCAGCCCCCGCGCTAGCGGGACCCCCACAGATACGCAGTATTTT. Residues: CASSPRASGTPTDTQYF.

This clonotype was picked up a small number of times. The gene calls are TRBV5-6 and TRBJ2-3; D gene unclear. V dropped 3 bases and J dropped 1 base, with 12 bases sitting between them. The CDR3 runs 15 residues. The germline V gene has CDR1 SGHDT and CDR2 YYEEEE. The CDR3 region is CASSSLSQGTDTQYF. CDR3 sequence (DNA): TGTGCCAGCAGCTCCCTCAGTCAGGGCACAGATACGCAGTATTTT.

This clonotype has a handful of counts. The V gene is TRBV4-2, the J gene TRBJ2-7; TRBD2 aligns across 7 bases. Losses at the gene ends were 1 base for V and 3 bases for J; bases not matched to a gene: 12. Germline values: CDR1 LGHNA, CDR2 YNFKEQ. The CDR3 is 17 amino acids. CDR3 region: CASSQVRRELPNYEQYF. The CDR3 DNA is TGTGCCAGCAGCCAAGTGAGGCGGGAGCTCCCCAACTACGAGCAGTACTTC.

This clonotype was observed a handful of times. This may arise from a read error, as a much more abundant clone is one base away. This chain links TRBV3-1 with TRBJ1-5; D uncertain. The V gene's germline CDR1 is LGHDT and CDR2 YNNKEL (reference sequence). V was pared by 1 base and J by 0 bases, with 7 bases between. This CDR3 spans 15 amino acids. CDR3 nucleotides: TGTGCCAGCAGCCAAGGGCGGGATAGCAATCAGCCCCAGCATTTT. It encodes CASSQGRDSNQPQHF.

About this clonotype: Only one base separates this from a far larger clonotype, so it likely reflects a read error. Without the conserved terminal phenylalanine or tryptophan, this CDR3 likely stems from a read error. The chain uses TRBV7-9 and TRBJ2-3; D call uncertain. Germline V lookup: CDR1 SEHNR, CDR2 FQNEAQ (reference sequence). Trimming pared 2 bases from V and 5 bases from J, leaving 8 bases between. This CDR3 region has 13 residues. This CDR3 is CASSLSAIDTQYS. For the CDR3, the DNA is TGTGCCAGCAGCTTATCAGCGATAGATACGCAGTATTCT.